This is a list of T cell receptor beta chains from one sample in a study of T cells in Graves' hyperthyroidism and ophthalmopathy. From the multiplex PCR reads, TCRdb called clonotypes with MiXCR, one entry per CDR3 protein. Seen here are some 600,000 distinct CDR3 sequences, roughly 50% observed once, and the top ten hold roughly 8.2%. The sequenced sample was peripheral blood or thyroid tissue (not recorded which). The receptors here all came from a woman aged 18 to 35 with Graves' hyperthyroidism. The CDR3 runs from the conserved cysteine through the conserved F or W. A D gene is named only where the DNA matches it firmly. Clone size is given for some rows only: seen once, a few or many times, or a class if the clone is expanded.

V gene	J gene	clone size	D gene	CDR3 DNA	CDR3 protein
TRBV7-9	TRBJ1-2	.	.	TGTGCCAGCAGCTTAAGCGGAACCTTC	CASSLSGTF
TRBV12-3/TRBV12-4	TRBJ2-7	.	.	TGTGCCAGCAGTAGGACTAACTACGAGCAGTACTTC	CASSRTNYEQYF
TRBV25-1	TRBJ2-5	.	TRBD2	TGTGCCAGCAGCGCCGCGACTAGCGGCCGGACCCAGTACTTC	CASSAATSGRTQYF
TRBV6-1	TRBJ2-7	.	TRBD1	TGTGCCAGCAATACACTACTGGACAGGATATACGAGCAGTACTTC	CASNTLLDRIYEQYF
TRBV20-1	TRBJ1-2	.	.	TGCAGTGCACTTCAGACGGGAAACCTCTATGGCTACACCTTC	CSALQTGNLYGYTF
TRBV2	TRBJ2-3	.	TRBD2	TGTGCCAGCAGCCTCGGGACTATCGGAGATACGCAGTATTTT	CASSLGTIGDTQYF
TRBV10-3	TRBJ1-4	many	.	TGTGCCATCAGTGATCTACAGGGTAGTGAAAAACTGTTTTTT	CAISDLQGSEKLFF
TRBV24-1	TRBJ1-5	.	TRBD1	TGTGCCACCAGTGACCCTGGACAGGGTCAGCCCCAGCATTTT	CATSDPGQGQPQHF
TRBV11-2	TRBJ1-5	.	.	TGTGCCAGCAGCTTGGTGGCAGCGAGGGGTCAGCCCCAGCATTTT	CASSLVAARGQPQHF
TRBV9	TRBJ1-1	.	.	TGTGCCAGCAGCGGCCGAGAGACTGAAGCTTTCTTT	CASSGRETEAFF
TRBV2	TRBJ1-4	.	.	TGTGCCAGCTCACCAGGCGGTCTTAATGAAAAACTGCTTTTT	CASSPGGLNEKLLF
TRBV14	TRBJ2-1	.	TRBD2	TGTGCCAGCAGCCCACTGGGACTAGCGGACGAGCAGTTCTTC	CASSPLGLADEQFF
TRBV7-2	TRBJ2-7	few	TRBD1	TGTGCCAGCAGCCAAGCCGGACAGGGTCCCTACGAGCAGTACTTC	CASSQAGQGPYEQYF
TRBV10-3	TRBJ1-5	many	TRBD1	TGTGCCATCAGTGAGATGGGACAGGGGTATCAGCCCCAGCATTTT	CAISEMGQGYQPQHF
TRBV2	TRBJ2-7	.	TRBD1	TGTGCCAGCACCAAGGACAGGGCAAGGGCCTACGAGCAGTACTTC	CASTKDRARAYEQYF
TRBV20-1	TRBJ1-5	.	TRBD1	TGCAGTGCTTCACCGGGACAGTGTGTTCAGCCCCAGCATTTT	CSASPGQCVQPQHF
TRBV2	TRBJ1-4	.	TRBD1	TGTGCCAGCAGCGTAGGGACAGGGAGTGAAAAACTGTTTTTT	CASSVGTGSEKLFF
TRBV5-1	TRBJ1-5	many	TRBD1	TGCGCCAGCAGCCCGGAGGACAGGGCTCAGCCCCAGCATTTT	CASSPEDRAQPQHF